This passage covers 6 T cell receptor beta chains from one sample sequenced in a study of chemoradiotherapy in HPV16-positive cancers. Profiling relied on immunoSEQ multiplex PCR, and the TCRdb table lists in-frame clones only, not all of them. The sample records some 880 clones, roughly 77% being singletons. The sequenced sample was tumor tissue, obtained from a patient who underwent chemoradiotherapy. The receptor set was obtained from a human donor with HPV-associated anogenital cancer.

This clone has just a few counts. The gene calls are TRBV4-3 and TRBJ1-2; 8 nucleotides agree with TRBD1. The trim removed 5 bases at V and 7 bases at J, leaving 6 bases unmatched. Germline loops: CDR1 LGHNA, CDR2 YSLEER. CDR3 length: 13 amino acids. This CDR3 reads CASSYGQGFGYTF. The CDR3 coding sequence is TGCGCCAGCAGCTATGGACAGGGATTTGGCTACACCTTC.

The rearrangement joins TRBV27 to TRBJ1-2; the D is unclear. The germline V and J ends were trimmed by 8 bases and 5 bases, with 15 bases remaining between them. This CDR3 is 13 amino acids long. Germline CDR1 MNHEY, CDR2 SMNVEV (reference sequence). CDR3 loop: CASGSEGFYGYTF. CDR3 sequence (DNA): TGTGCCAGCGGGAGTGAGGGTTTTTATGGCTACACCTTC.

The chain uses TRBV5-1 and TRBJ1-1; the D gene is possibly TRBD1 (6 bases). Between the trimmed V and J ends, which lost 4 bases and 0 bases, there was a span of 16 bases. The CDR3 extends over 16 amino acids. Looked up from germline, CDR1 is SGHRS and CDR2 is YFSETQ. CDR3: CASSPGQQVLNTEAFF. CDR3 nucleotide sequence: TGCGCCAGCAGCCCTGGACAGCAAGTCTTGAACACTGAAGCTTTCTTT. Complete variable domain (other parts from reference TRBV5-1 and TRBJ1-1): KAGVTQTPRYLIKTRGQQVTLSCSPISGHRSVSWYQQTPGQGLQFLFEYFSETQRNKGNFPGRFSGRQFSNSRSEMNVSTLELGDSALYLCASSPGQQVLNTEAFFGQGTRLTVV.

V is TRBV5-1 and J is TRBJ2-1; 7 bases match TRBD1. CDR1 SGHRS and CDR2 YFSETQ come from the germline V gene. Trimming at V came to 4 bases and at J to 8 bases, leaving 9 bases not matched to a gene. The CDR3 loop spans 14 amino acids. DNA of the CDR3: TGCGCCAGCAGCCCGGGACAGCGGTCGGATGAGCAGTTCTTC. As protein: CASSPGQRSDEQFF.

A single count supports this clone. The genes are TRBV18 and TRBJ2-7; a possible D gene is TRBD2 (7 bases). The germline CDR1 and CDR2 sequences are KGHSH and LQKENI. Deletions cut 3 bases from V and 2 bases from J, with 11 bases between. The length of the CDR3 is 14 residues. CDR3 region: CASSPRGATYEQYF. The CDR3 nucleotides are TGTGCCAGCTCACCCCGGGGGGCAACCTACGAGCAGTACTTC.

This chain links TRBV4-2 with TRBJ2-2; TRBD2 agrees at 7 bases. Germline CDR1 LGHNA, CDR2 YNFKEQ. The CDR3 consists of 16 residues. V shed 10 bases and J 4 bases; nucleotides not matched to a gene: 15. The CDR3: CATLPNPSGFTGELFF. In nucleotides, the CDR3 is TGTGCCACTCTCCCTAACCCTAGCGGTTTCACCGGGGAGCTGTTTTTT.